These 19 T cell receptor beta chains came from one sample sequenced in a study of spatial heterogeneity in lung cancer. Study-level points and caveats: How many expanded intratumoral alpha and beta TCRs were present tracked the tumor mutation count, which was a count of nonsynonymous mutations.

Antigen specificity for these receptors is unknown. TCRdb re-analysed the 5' RACE reads in MiXCR, keeping a single row per CDR3 protein. The profile covers roughly 28,000 distinct CDR3 sequences, with roughly 6.9% appearing a single time and roughly a quarter taken by the ten largest. Time point specified: sample taken at primary tumor resection. The input for sequencing was lung tumor tissue, taken at surgery. Every receptor here comes from a male donor with early-stage non-small cell lung cancer.

The genes are TRBV20-1 and TRBJ2-1; 9 nucleotides align to TRBD1. The germline V gene encodes CDR1 DFQATT and CDR2 SNEGSKA (reference sequence). The V and J ends lost 6 bases and 7 bases, in that order; junction bases with no gene match: 7. The CDR3 is 13 amino acids. CDR3 nucleotides: TGCAGTGCAAGAAGGACAGGGGAGAATGAGCAGTTCTTC. It codes for CSARRTGENEQFF.

This clonotype was detected only a few times. The chain employs TRBV11-3 and TRBJ2-2; no clear D. Per the germline V gene, CDR1 is SGHNT and CDR2 is YENEEA. With 1 base removed from V and 6 bases from J, the gap between germline ends came to 12 bases. This CDR3 spans 15 amino acids. CDR3: CASSLGPHGAGELFF. The DNA of the CDR3 is TGTGCCAGCAGCTTAGGTCCGCATGGAGCCGGGGAGCTGTTTTTT.

This clonotype was counted between two and nine times. CDR3 sequence: CASSFTGSSYNEQFF. The CDR3 DNA follows: TGTGCCAGCAGCTTTACAGGGAGCTCCTACAATGAGCAGTTCTTC. The gene calls are TRBV5-5 and TRBJ2-1; TRBD1 might be the D (6 bases). CDR3 length: 15 residues. Germline V gene data show CDR1 as SGHKS and CDR2 as YYEKEE (reference sequence). V was clipped by 2 bases and J by 0 bases, with 9 bases between them.

At least ten counts were recorded for this clonotype. The rearrangement uses TRBV7-9 and TRBJ2-7; D unclear. This CDR3 contains 11 residues. V lost 6 bases and J 9 bases, leaving 12 bases between the germline ends. Germline lookup yields CDR1 SEHNR and CDR2 FQNEAQ (reference sequence). The CDR3 loop reads CASSSQSPQYF. As DNA, the CDR3 is TGTGCCAGCAGTTCCCAGAGCCCGCAGTACTTC.

This clonotype was counted many times. The rearrangement uses TRBV25-1 and TRBJ1-1, with D perhaps TRBD1 (5 bases). Germline CDR1 is MGHDK and CDR2 is SYGVNS. Between the trimmed V and J ends, which lost 3 bases and 11 bases, there was a span of 13 bases. This CDR3 has 12 residues. The CDR3 region has the DNA TGTGCCAGCAGTGAGTTCAAGGGGAGGGCTTTCTTT. Residues: CASSEFKGRAFF.

This clonotype was counted ten times or more. The chain couples TRBV7-9 to TRBJ2-1; 7 bases match TRBD2. The V segment lost 6 bases and the J segment 9 bases; nucleotides outside the gene matches: 8. The CDR3 covers 13 residues. Per germline, CDR1 SEHNR and CDR2 FQNEAQ (reference sequence). CDR3 nucleotide sequence: TGTGCCAGCAGACTACCCCCGGGGGGTGAGCAGTTCTTC. Protein product: CASRLPPGGEQFF.

The chain is built from TRBV29-1 and TRBJ2-3; no definite D call. This CDR3 comprises 12 residues. CDR1 is SQVTM and CDR2 is ANQGSEA in the germline V gene. CDR3 coding DNA: TGCAGTGGATTCGGAGCGCAAGATACGCAGTATTTT. It translates to CSGFGAQDTQYF.

V gene TRBV29-1 combines with J gene TRBJ1-2, with a weak D call TRBD1 (5 bases). The germline gives CDR1 SQVTM, CDR2 ANQGSEA. Trimming cost V 7 bases and J 8 bases, with 17 bases left between them. This CDR3 has 12 residues. The CDR3 spells CSADSYRSGYTF. CDR3 DNA: TGCAGCGCAGACAGCTACCGGTCCGGCTACACCTTC.

This clonotype was seen repeatedly, ten times or more. This chain joins TRBV10-3 and TRBJ1-5; D is perhaps TRBD1 (6 bases). With 6 bases removed from V and 4 bases from J, the gap between germline ends came to 13 bases. The CDR3 extends over 14 amino acids. The germline gives CDR1 ENHRY, CDR2 SYGVKD. The CDR3 nucleotides are TGTGCCATCAGCGTCGGAGGGGGAAATCAGCCCCAGCATTTT. Protein sequence: CAISVGGGNQPQHF.

This clonotype was seen many times. V is TRBV2 and J is TRBJ2-2, with D unclear. CDR1 is SNHLY, CDR2 FYNNEI, per germline. V was clipped by 7 bases and J by 8 bases, with 8 bases between them. CDR3 size: 11 residues. CDR3 protein: CASTADGELFF. CDR3 nucleotides: TGTGCCAGCACGGCCGATGGGGAGCTGTTTTTT.

Concerning this clonotype itself: A clone one base away is much larger, so this may be a read error. This chain joins TRBV28 and TRBJ1-5, with a weak D call TRBD1 (5 bases). CDR1 MDHEN and CDR2 SYDVKM come from the germline V gene. The CDR3 has 16 amino acids. The CDR3 DNA follows: TGTGCCAGCAGTTTATCCCGTGTTAGGGGATGGCAGCCCCGGCATTTT. It translates to CASSLSRVRGWQPRHF.

The table lists this clonotype with many counts. The genes are TRBV27 and TRBJ2-1; D might be TRBD1 or TRBD2, each matching 5 bases. CDR3 length equals 16 residues. CDR1 and CDR2 (germline): MNHEY, SMNVEV (reference sequence). With 0 bases removed from V and 4 bases from J, the gap between germline ends came to 13 bases. The CDR3 nucleotides are TGTGCCAGCAGTTTATCTCCAGGGACCCTTTACAATGAGCAGTTCTTC. Amino acids: CASSLSPGTLYNEQFF.

This clonotype was observed many times. V and J are TRBV7-9 and TRBJ2-7, with a possible D match to TRBD2 (5 bases). The V end lost 1 base, the J end lost 1 base, and 11 bases lay between the germline ends. The CDR3 is made up of 15 amino acids. The germline gives CDR1 SEHNR, CDR2 FQNEAQ (reference sequence). The CDR3 region has the DNA TGTGCCAGCAGCTTAGTCGGCCGGGGTTCCTACGAGCAGTACTTC. Translating it yields CASSLVGRGSYEQYF.

There are many counts of this clonotype. V usage is TRBV29-1 and J usage is TRBJ2-5; 10 bases match TRBD2. J gave up 5 bases and V 5 bases, and 8 bases lay outside the gene matches. The CDR3 covers 14 residues. Germline loops: CDR1 SQVTM, CDR2 ANQGSEA. The CDR3: CSVSSGGARETQYF. The CDR3 DNA reads as TGCAGCGTTTCGAGCGGGGGGGCCCGGGAGACCCAGTACTTC.

J is TRBJ1-6 and V is TRBV7-6; 7 bases fit TRBD1. The J segment lost 7 bases and the V segment lost 4 bases, leaving 7 bases of the junction unmatched. The germline CDR1 and CDR2 sequences are SGHVS and FNYEAQ. This CDR3 is 15 amino acids long. CDR3 in amino acids: CASSSDRVANSPLHF. Here the CDR3 DNA reads TGTGCCAGCAGCTCAGACAGGGTTGCGAATTCACCCCTCCACTTT.

This clonotype came up many times. The V gene is TRBV11-2, the J gene TRBJ2-2; no clear D gene. CDR1 and CDR2 (germline): SGHAT, FQNNGV. The CDR3 spans 13 residues. The germline V and J ends were trimmed by 3 bases and 3 bases, with 5 bases remaining between them. CDR3 amino acids: CASSLGDTGELFF. The CDR3 DNA is TGTGCCAGCAGCTTGGGCGACACCGGGGAGCTGTTTTTT.

This clonotype is a singleton in its sample. The chain joins TRBV6-2 or TRBV6-3 to TRBJ2-3, with 11 bases that match TRBD1. Germline V gene lookup returns CDR1 MNHEY and CDR2 SVGEGT. The CDR3 contains 18 residues. V shed 1 base, J shed 3 bases, and the junction held 9 bases outside the gene matches. CDR3 DNA: TGTGCCAGCAGTTACTTGCAGGGACAGGGGGTATTTACAGATACGCAGTATTTT. Protein product: CASSYLQGQGVFTDTQYF.

This clonotype was detected many times. The chain uses TRBV27 and TRBJ1-1; 7 nucleotides match TRBD1. There are 15 residues in the CDR3. Germline V lookup: CDR1 MNHEY, CDR2 SMNVEV (reference sequence). J was trimmed by 1 base and V by 0 bases; bases with no gene match: 2. The CDR3, as DNA: TGTGCCAGCAGTTTATCAAGACAGGGGAACACTGAAGCTTTCTTT. Protein sequence: CASSLSRQGNTEAFF.

This clonotype occurred many times. The gene calls are TRBV6-2 or TRBV6-3 and TRBJ2-6; D remains ambiguous. The CDR3 extends over 13 amino acids. Trimming cost V 6 bases and J 2 bases, with 5 bases left between them. The germline V gene has CDR1 MNHEY and CDR2 SVGEGT. In DNA form, the CDR3 reads TGTGCCAGCAGGGACCCTGGGGCCAACGTCCTGACTTTC. Its protein product is CASRDPGANVLTF.